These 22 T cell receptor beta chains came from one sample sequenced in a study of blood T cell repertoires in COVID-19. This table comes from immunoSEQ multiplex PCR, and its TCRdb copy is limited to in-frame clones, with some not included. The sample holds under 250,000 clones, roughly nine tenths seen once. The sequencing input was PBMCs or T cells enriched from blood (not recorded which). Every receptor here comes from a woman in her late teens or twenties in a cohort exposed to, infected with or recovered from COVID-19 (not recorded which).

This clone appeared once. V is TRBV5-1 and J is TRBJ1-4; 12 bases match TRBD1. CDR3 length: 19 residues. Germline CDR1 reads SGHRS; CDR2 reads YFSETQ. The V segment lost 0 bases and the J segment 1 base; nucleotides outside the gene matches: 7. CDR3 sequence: CASSLGPGQGAQTNEKLFF. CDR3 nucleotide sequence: TGCGCCAGCAGCTTGGGGCCGGGACAGGGGGCGCAAACTAATGAAAAACTGTTTTTT.

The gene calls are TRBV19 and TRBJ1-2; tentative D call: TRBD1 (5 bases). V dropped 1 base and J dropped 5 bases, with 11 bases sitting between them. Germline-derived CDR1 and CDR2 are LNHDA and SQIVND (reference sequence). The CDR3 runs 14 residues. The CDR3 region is CASSIGGRGYGYTF. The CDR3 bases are TGTGCCAGTAGTATAGGCGGCCGGGGGTATGGCTACACCTTC.

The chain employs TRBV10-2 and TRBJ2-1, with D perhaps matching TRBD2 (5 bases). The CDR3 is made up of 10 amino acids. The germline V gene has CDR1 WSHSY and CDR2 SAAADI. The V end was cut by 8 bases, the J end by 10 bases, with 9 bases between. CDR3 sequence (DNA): TGCGCCAGCCAAGCGGCGGAGCAGTTCTTC. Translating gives CASQAAEQFF.

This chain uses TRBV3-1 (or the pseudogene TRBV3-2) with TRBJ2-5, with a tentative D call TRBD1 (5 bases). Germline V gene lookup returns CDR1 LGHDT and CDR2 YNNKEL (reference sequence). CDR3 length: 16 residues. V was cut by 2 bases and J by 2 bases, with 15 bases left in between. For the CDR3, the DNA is TGTGCCAGCAGCCAATCTGTCCTACAGGAGCAAGAGACCCAGTACTTC. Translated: CASSQSVLQEQETQYF.

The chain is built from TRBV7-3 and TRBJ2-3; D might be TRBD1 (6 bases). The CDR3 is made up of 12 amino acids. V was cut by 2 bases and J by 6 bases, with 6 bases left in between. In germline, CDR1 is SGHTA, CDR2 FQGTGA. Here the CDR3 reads CASSLQGDTQYF. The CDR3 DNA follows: TGTGCCAGCAGCTTACAGGGGGATACGCAGTATTTT.

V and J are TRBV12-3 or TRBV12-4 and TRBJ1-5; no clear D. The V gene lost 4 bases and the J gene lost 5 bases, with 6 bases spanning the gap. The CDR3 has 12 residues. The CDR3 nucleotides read TGTGCCAGCAGTTACAGAGATCAGCCCCAGCATTTT. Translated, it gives CASSYRDQPQHF.

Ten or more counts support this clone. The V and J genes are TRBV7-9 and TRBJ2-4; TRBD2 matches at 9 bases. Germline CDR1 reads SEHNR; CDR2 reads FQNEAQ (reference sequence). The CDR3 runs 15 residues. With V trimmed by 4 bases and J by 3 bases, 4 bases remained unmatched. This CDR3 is CASSSAGGFKNIQYF. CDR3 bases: TGTGCCAGCAGCTCCGCGGGGGGGTTCAAAAACATTCAGTACTTC.

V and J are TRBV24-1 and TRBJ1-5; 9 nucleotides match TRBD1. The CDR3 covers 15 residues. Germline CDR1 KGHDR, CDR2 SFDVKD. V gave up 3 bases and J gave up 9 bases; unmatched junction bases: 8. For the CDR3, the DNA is TGTGCCACCAGTGATGCCGGGACAGGGTATTCGCCCCAGCATTTT. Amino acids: CATSDAGTGYSPQHF.

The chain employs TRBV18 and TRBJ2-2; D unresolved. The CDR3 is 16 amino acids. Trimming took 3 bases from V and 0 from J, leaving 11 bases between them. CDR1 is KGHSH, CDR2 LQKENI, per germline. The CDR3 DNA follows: TGTGCCAGCTCACCCGAAGACACTGCGAACACCGGGGAGCTGTTTTTT. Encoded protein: CASSPEDTANTGELFF. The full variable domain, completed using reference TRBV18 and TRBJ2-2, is NAGVMQNPRHLVRRRGQEARLRCSPMKGHSHVYWYRQLPEEGLKFMVYLQKENIIDESGMPKERFSAEFPKEGPSILRIQQVVRGDSAAYFCASSPEDTANTGELFFGEGSRLTVL.

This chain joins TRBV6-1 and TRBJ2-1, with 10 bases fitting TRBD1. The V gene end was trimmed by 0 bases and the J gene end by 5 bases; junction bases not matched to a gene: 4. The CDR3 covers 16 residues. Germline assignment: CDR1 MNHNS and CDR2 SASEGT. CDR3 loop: CASSEAWGTGDNEQFF. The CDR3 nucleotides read TGTGCCAGCAGTGAAGCTTGGGGGACAGGGGACAATGAGCAGTTCTTC.

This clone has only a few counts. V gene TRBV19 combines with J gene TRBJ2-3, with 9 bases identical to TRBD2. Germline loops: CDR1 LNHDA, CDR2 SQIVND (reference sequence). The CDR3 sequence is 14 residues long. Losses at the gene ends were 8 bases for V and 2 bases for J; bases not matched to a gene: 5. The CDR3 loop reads CASRKRGDTDTQYF. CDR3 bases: TGTGCCAGTCGAAAGCGGGGGGACACAGATACGCAGTATTTT.

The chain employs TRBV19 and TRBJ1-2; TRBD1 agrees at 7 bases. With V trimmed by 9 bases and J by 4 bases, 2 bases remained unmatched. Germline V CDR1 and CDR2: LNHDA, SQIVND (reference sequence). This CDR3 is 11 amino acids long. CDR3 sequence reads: CASRDSYGYTF. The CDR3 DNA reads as TGTGCCAGCCGGGACAGCTATGGCTACACCTTC. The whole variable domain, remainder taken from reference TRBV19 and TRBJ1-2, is DGGITQSPKYLFRKEGQNVTLSCEQNLNHDAMYWYRQDPGQGLRLIYYSQIVNDFQKGDIAEGYSVSREKKESFPLTVTSAQKNPTAFYLCASRDSYGYTFGSGTRLTVV.

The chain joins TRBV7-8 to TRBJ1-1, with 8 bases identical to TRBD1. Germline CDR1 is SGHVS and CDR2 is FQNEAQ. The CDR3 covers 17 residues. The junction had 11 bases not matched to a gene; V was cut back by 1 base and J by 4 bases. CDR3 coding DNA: TGTGCCAGCAGCTTAGTTAAGGGACAGGTGAGAGTCACTGAAGCTTTCTTT. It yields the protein CASSLVKGQVRVTEAFF. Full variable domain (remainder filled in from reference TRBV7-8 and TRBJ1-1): GAGVSQSPRYKVAKRGQDVALRCDPISGHVSLFWYQQALGQGPEFLTYFQNEAQLDKSGLPSDRFFAERPEGSVSTLKIQRTQQEDSAVYLCASSLVKGQVRVTEAFFGQGTRLTVV.

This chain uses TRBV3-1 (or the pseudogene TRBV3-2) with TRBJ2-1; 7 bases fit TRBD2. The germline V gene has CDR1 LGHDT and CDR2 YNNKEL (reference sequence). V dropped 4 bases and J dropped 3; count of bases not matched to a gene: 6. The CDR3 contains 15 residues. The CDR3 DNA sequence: TGTGCCAGCAGCCCCGATGGGGGGGTCTACAATGAGCAGTTCTTC. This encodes CASSPDGGVYNEQFF.

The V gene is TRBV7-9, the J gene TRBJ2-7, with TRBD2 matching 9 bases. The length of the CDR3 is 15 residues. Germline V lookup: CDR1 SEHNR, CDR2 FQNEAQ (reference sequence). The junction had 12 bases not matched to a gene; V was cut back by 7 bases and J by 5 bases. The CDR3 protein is CASNPSLAGDNEQYF. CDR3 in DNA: TGTGCCAGCAACCCTTCTTTAGCGGGAGATAACGAGCAGTACTTC.

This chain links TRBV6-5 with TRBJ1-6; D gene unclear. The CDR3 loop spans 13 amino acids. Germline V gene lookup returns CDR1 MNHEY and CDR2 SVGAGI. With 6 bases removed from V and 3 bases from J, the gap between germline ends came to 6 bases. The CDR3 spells CASRQNYNSPLHF. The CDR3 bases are TGTGCCAGCAGACAAAACTATAATTCACCCCTCCACTTT.

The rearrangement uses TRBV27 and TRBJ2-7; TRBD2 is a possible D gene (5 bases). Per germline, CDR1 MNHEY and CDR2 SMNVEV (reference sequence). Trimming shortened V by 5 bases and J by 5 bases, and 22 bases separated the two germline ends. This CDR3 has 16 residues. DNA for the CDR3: TGTGCCAGCAGTCCCCGAGCCGGGAAGGTCGGAAACGAGCAGTACTTC. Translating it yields CASSPRAGKVGNEQYF.

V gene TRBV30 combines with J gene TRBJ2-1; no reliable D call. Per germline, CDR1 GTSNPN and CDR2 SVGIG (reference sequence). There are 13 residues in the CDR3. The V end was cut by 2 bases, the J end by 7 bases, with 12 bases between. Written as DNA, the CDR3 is TGTGCCTGGAGTAGCATGGGCGTAAATGAGCAGTTCTTC. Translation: CAWSSMGVNEQFF. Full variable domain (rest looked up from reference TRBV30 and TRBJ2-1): SQTIHQWPATLVQPVGSPLSLECTVEGTSNPNLYWYRQAAGRGLQLLFYSVGIGQISSEVPQNLSASRPQDRQFILSSKKLLLSDSGFYLCAWSSMGVNEQFFGPGTRLTVL.

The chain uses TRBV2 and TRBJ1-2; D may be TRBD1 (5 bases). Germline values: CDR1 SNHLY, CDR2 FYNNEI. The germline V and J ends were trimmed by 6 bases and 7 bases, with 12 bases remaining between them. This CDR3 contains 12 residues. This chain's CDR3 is CASSLAGGGYTF. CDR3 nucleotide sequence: TGTGCCAGCAGCCTAGCCGGGGGTGGCTACACCTTC.

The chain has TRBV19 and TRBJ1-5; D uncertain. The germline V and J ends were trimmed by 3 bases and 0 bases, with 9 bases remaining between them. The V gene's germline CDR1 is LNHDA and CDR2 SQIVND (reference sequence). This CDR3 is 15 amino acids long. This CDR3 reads CASSIPLYSNQPQHF. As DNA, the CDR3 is TGTGCCAGTAGTATCCCTCTTTATAGCAATCAGCCCCAGCATTTT.

CDR3 sequence: CASTQGGRGYGYTF. The DNA for the CDR3 is TGTGCCAGCACCCAAGGAGGACGGGGCTATGGCTACACCTTC. V gene TRBV2 combines with J gene TRBJ1-2, with D hard to call. V shed 7 bases and J shed 4 bases, with 16 bases lying between them. This CDR3 is 14 amino acids long. The germline V gene has CDR1 SNHLY and CDR2 FYNNEI.

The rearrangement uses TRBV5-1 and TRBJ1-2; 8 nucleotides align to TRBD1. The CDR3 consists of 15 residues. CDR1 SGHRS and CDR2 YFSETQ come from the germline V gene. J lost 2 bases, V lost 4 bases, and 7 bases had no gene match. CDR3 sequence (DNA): TGCGCCAGCAGCGCGAGCCGGACAGGGAACTATGGCTACACCTTC. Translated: CASSASRTGNYGYTF. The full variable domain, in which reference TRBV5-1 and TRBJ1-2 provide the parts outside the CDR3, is KAGVTQTPRYLIKTRGQQVTLSCSPISGHRSVSWYQQTPGQGLQFLFEYFSETQRNKGNFPGRFSGRQFSNSRSEMNVSTLELGDSALYLCASSASRTGNYGYTFGSGTRLTVV.